The text below deals with one T cell receptor (beta chain). Its matching antigen is unknown. With the read ending 3 residues before the CDR3 end, the germline J gene is used to fill in that end. This sample was taken from a study of T cells in women clearing cervical HPV infection. Looking at the study overall: HLA type could not be excluded as a confounder.

The CDR3 sequence is 13 residues long. The V end was cut by 6 bases, the J end by 0 bases, with 12 bases between. Germline CDR1 and CDR2: SQVTM and ANQGSEA. General study results and limits: TRBV6-7 abundance was lower in cases than controls (roughly 0.12% versus 0.15%). CIN3+ cases had significantly higher TCR richness than controls; evenness did not differ.

Only in-frame clones appear in the TCRdb table, and some are missing; sequencing was by immunoSEQ multiplex PCR. The sample is made up of tens of thousands of clones, and the top ten hold about 8.8% of it. The sequence derives from a woman between 18 and 69 years old with a cervical HPV16 infection that either progressed to CIN3+ or cleared (not recorded which). The V and J genes are TRBV29-1 and TRBJ2-7, with D possibly TRBD1 on 5 matching bases. The sample comprised blood buffy coat. The sequenced part of the CDR3 DNA is TGCAGCGTGGTTTGGACATTCTCCTACGAG. It codes for CSVVWTFSYE. Given in full, the CDR3 is CSVVWTFSYEQYF.